These T cell receptor beta chains were read from a single sample in a study of T cell responses to AZD1222 COVID-19 vaccine. Produced via immunoSEQ multiplex PCR; TCRdb's table is partial and in-frame only. The sample comprises roughly 200,000 clones, approximately 94% of which are singletons, and 1.7% rests with the top ten. Here the sequenced sample was peripheral blood, taken 28 days after the second dose of the MenACWY control vaccine. All receptors derive from an adult who received the MenACWY meningococcal vaccine as a control. CDR3s include the opening cysteine and the closing phenylalanine or tryptophan. A D gene is named only where the DNA matches it firmly. Not all rows give a size; the values are once, few, many and, for expanded clones, a class.

J gene | D gene | V gene | clone size | CDR3 DNA | CDR3 protein
TRBJ2-7 | TRBD1 | TRBV6-5 | . | TGTGCCAGCAGTTACTCCGGCGGGACAGGGGACTACGAGCAGTACTTC | CASSYSGGTGDYEQYF
TRBJ2-1 | TRBD2 | TRBV7-6 | . | TGTGCCAGCAGCTTAGAGGAGCGGGAGGGCCTTGACAATGAGCAGTTCTTC | CASSLEEREGLDNEQFF
TRBJ1-1 | . | TRBV7-9 | . | TGTGCCAGCAGCCCCTCGATAGGGTTCACTGAAGCTTTCTTT | CASSPSIGFTEAFF
TRBJ2-7 | TRBD2 | TRBV5-5 | . | TGTGCCAGCAGCCTCCCGACTAGCGGGGGCTACGAGCAGTACTTC | CASSLPTSGGYEQYF
TRBJ1-1 | TRBD1 | TRBV12-3/TRBV12-4 | . | TGTGCCAGCAGCTTGACAGGGGACACTGAAGCTTTCTTT | CASSLTGDTEAFF
TRBJ2-3 | . | TRBV2 | once | TGTGCCTCTTCCCGTGGGGGAGACACAGATACGCAGTATTTT | CASSRGGDTDTQYF
TRBJ2-1 | . | TRBV19 | . | TGTGCCAGTAGTATTAAGGGGGGGGCCCGTAGTGAGCAGTTCTTC | CASSIKGGARSEQFF
TRBJ1-1 | . | TRBV30 | . | TGTGCCTGGAGTACCGGGGCTGAAGCTTTCTTT | CAWSTGAEAFF
TRBJ1-4 | TRBD1 | TRBV5-1 | . | TGCGCCAGCAGCCTAGGACAGGGCGGAGCAACTAATGAAAAACTGTTTTTT | CASSLGQGGATNEKLFF
TRBJ2-7 | TRBD1 | TRBV5-1 | . | TGCGCCAGCAGCACCGGGACAGGGGTTTCCTACGAGCAGTACTTC | CASSTGTGVSYEQYF
TRBJ1-1 | . | TRBV10-3 | . | TGTGCCATCAGTGATGAGGGCACGAACACTGAAGCTTTCTTT | CAISDEGTNTEAFF
TRBJ2-3 | TRBD1 | TRBV30 | . | TGTGCCTGGAGTACTACCGGGACAGGGGACAGAGATACGCAGTATTTT | CAWSTTGTGDRDTQYF
TRBJ1-5 | . | TRBV6-1 | . | TGTGCCAGCAGTGATAGCAGGAATCAGCCCCAGCATTTT | CASSDSRNQPQHF
TRBJ2-1 | . | TRBV21-1 | . | TGTGCCAGCAGCAAAGGGAGGGGACTAGCGGGGGGTTGCAATGAGCAGTTCTTC | CASSKGRGLAGGCNEQFF
TRBJ2-5 | TRBD1 | TRBV5-4 | . | TGTGCCAGCAGCCCACAGGGGGTACAAGAGACCCAGTACTTC | CASSPQGVQETQYF
TRBJ2-3 | . | TRBV2 | . | TGTGCCAGCACGAGGGGGAGTGGTACGCAGTATTTT | CASTRGSGTQYF
TRBJ1-1 | TRBD1 | TRBV30 | . | TGTGCCTGGAGTGTAACAGGGGGCACTGAAGCTTTCTTT | CAWSVTGGTEAFF
TRBJ1-6 | . | TRBV6-5 | . | TGTGCCAGCAGCACCCCGGGACCCCTCCACTTT | CASSTPGPLHF
TRBJ2-7 | . | TRBV7-9 | once | TGTGCCAGCGCTGCGACTGGGGTCACCTACGAGCAGTACTTC | CASAATGVTYEQYF
TRBJ2-7 | TRBD1 | TRBV27 | . | TGTGCCAGCGGGAACAGGGGGCGCGGTATGTACGAGCAGTACTTC | CASGNRGRGMYEQYF
TRBJ2-1 | TRBD2 | TRBV29-1 | . | TGCAGCGTCGGTGGGACTAGCGGGGCCTACAATGAGCAGTTCTTC | CSVGGTSGAYNEQFF
TRBJ1-2 | . | TRBV9 | . | TGTGCCAGCAGCGTAGTCCCGGGAGGGGATGGCTACACCTTC | CASSVVPGGDGYTF
TRBJ2-7 | . | TRBV6-5 | . | TGTGCCAGCAGTTATGCGGACGAGCAGTACTTC | CASSYADEQYF
TRBJ2-1 | . | TRBV7-3 | . | TGTGCCAGCAGCCCTGGAGGGCCTACCAATGAGCAGTTCTTC | CASSPGGPTNEQFF
TRBJ1-1 | . | TRBV5-1 | . | TGCGCCAGCAGCTTGGAGGGCGGCACTGAAGCTTTCTTT | CASSLEGGTEAFF
TRBJ1-1 | . | TRBV6-5 | . | TGTGCCAGCAGTTACTCTTGGTCGATGAACACTGAAGCTTTCTTT | CASSYSWSMNTEAFF